This T cell receptor (beta chain) emerged from a study of blood T cell repertoires in COVID-19. Study overall: T cells, B-cell-depleted T cells, or PBMCs supplied cDNA or gDNA.

Sequenced by immunoSEQ multiplex PCR; TCRdb stores in-frame clones only, minus some. Altogether 350,000 to 400,000 clones are present, approximately 87% being singletons, with the ten largest covering 0.97%. This clone was found once. Participants came from about 23 US areas, aged about 18 to 89 years. Germline V gene sequence: CDR1 SGDLS, CDR2 YYNGEE. Trimming removed 1 base from V and 2 bases from J, with 9 bases in between. The CDR3 spans 14 residues. This clonotype was sampled from a woman under 40 with acute COVID-19. The specimen sequenced was PBMCs or T cells enriched from blood (not recorded which). This chain connects TRBV9 to TRBJ1-1; possible D gene TRBD1, 5 bases. For the CDR3, the DNA is TGTGCCAGCAGCGTACGGGGGACCAACACTGAAGCTTTCTTT. Its protein product is CASSVRGTNTEAFF.